The rows below give T cell receptor beta chains drawn from one sample of a study of CD8+CD57+ T cells in acquired aplastic anemia. Using its own MiXCR run on the reads, TCRdb lists one record per CDR3 protein. The table lists about 180,000 distinct CDR3 sequences, nearly 50% of them singletons. Sequencing was done on a sample of sorted CD4+, CD8+, or CD8+CD57+ T cells (not recorded which) from PBMCs. All receptors come from a human donor with aplastic anemia. CDR3s include the opening cysteine and the closing phenylalanine or tryptophan. The D gene is left open where the match is weak. A row's size may be missing; if present it is once, few, many or a size class.

V gene	J gene	CDR3 length	clone size	D gene	CDR3 DNA	CDR3 protein
TRBV20-1	TRBJ1-2	14	many	TRBD1	TGCAGTGCTAGGGAATCAGGGGGCGCCCAAGGCTACACCTTC	CSARESGGAQGYTF
TRBV10-1	TRBJ2-7	16	once	TRBD2	TGCGCCAGCAGTGGGACTAGCGGAGCCCGCTCCTACGAGCAGTACTTC	CASSGTSGARSYEQYF
TRBV6-5	TRBJ2-3	13	many	NA	TGTGCCAGCAGATTCTACGGGGCAGATACGCAGTATTTT	CASRFYGADTQYF
TRBV19	TRBJ1-2	12	few	TRBD1	TGTGCCAGTAGTATAACGACAGGGGGCTACACCTTC	CASSITTGGYTF
TRBV15	TRBJ1-1	13	few	NA	TGTGCCACCAGCGAAGGCAGGTCCACTGAAGCTTTCTTT	CATSEGRSTEAFF
TRBV5-6	TRBJ2-7	13	many	NA	TGTGCCAGCAGCTTCACGGGATTCGGGGAGCAGTACTTC	CASSFTGFGEQYF
TRBV20-1	TRBJ2-7	13	NA	NA	TGCAGTGCTAGCGGGGGCGGGGGCAAGGAGCAGTACTTC	CSASGGGGKEQYF
TRBV25-1	TRBJ1-2	14	NA	TRBD1	TGTGCCAGCAGTGAACAGGGACAGGGTTATGGCTACACCTTC	CASSEQGQGYGYTF
TRBV18	TRBJ1-1	17	NA	TRBD1	TGTGCCAGCTCACTAGACAGGGGGAGATCTAGGAACACTGAAGCTTTCTTT	CASSLDRGRSRNTEAFF
TRBV2	TRBJ2-2	15	NA	NA	TGTGCCAGCAGCCCAGGGACATTCGGCACCGGGGAGGTGTTTTTT	CASSPGTFGTGEVFF
TRBV2	TRBJ1-1	15	NA	TRBD1	TGTGCCAGCAGTGGACCGACAGGGAAGGACACTGAAGCTTTCTTT	CASSGPTGKDTEAFF
TRBV7-6	TRBJ2-7	16	many	TRBD2	TGTGCCAGCAGCCCCAATAGCGGGCCAAGCTCCTACGAGCAGTACTTC	CASSPNSGPSSYEQYF
TRBV12-3/TRBV12-4	TRBJ2-5	19	few	TRBD1	TGTGCCAGCAGTACGGGACAGGGAATTTTTCTGGGAGTATATGAGACCCAGTACTTC	CASSTGQGIFLGVYETQYF
TRBV24-1	TRBJ2-2	15	NA	NA	TGTGCCACCAGTGATTCGATGAACAGTCCCGGGGAGCTGTTTTTT	CATSDSMNSPGELFF
TRBV18	TRBJ1-2	13	few	TRBD1	TGTGCCAGCTCACTTTCGACAGGGGCTGGCTACACCTTC	CASSLSTGAGYTF
TRBV6-1	TRBJ2-2	15	NA	NA	TGTGCCAGCAGCAGGGGCCCCGGGAACACCGGGGAGCTGTTTTTT	CASSRGPGNTGELFF
TRBV30	TRBJ1-6	15	NA	NA	TGTGCCTGGAGTGTCGGGGCTCCCTATAATTCACCCCTCCACTTT	CAWSVGAPYNSPLHF
TRBV10-3	TRBJ1-6	13	NA	NA	TGTGCCAGCTCGGATGGGTATAATTCACCCCTCCACTTT	CASSDGYNSPLHF
TRBV3-1	TRBJ2-1	14	many	TRBD1	TGTGCCAGCAGCCAAGAGGGACAGTTGAATGAGCAGTTCTTC	CASSQEGQLNEQFF
TRBV2	TRBJ1-1	15	few	NA	TGTGCCAGCAGTGAAGCGCTTAGGGGAGGGACTGAAGCTTTCTTT	CASSEALRGGTEAFF
TRBV18	TRBJ1-6	15	few	NA	TGTGCCAGCTCACCATCCAGGGTGGGTAATTCACCCCTCCACTTT	CASSPSRVGNSPLHF
TRBV19	TRBJ1-5	13	many	TRBD1	TGTGCCAGCGGCAGAGACAGGGTACAGCCCCAGCATTTT	CASGRDRVQPQHF
TRBV18	TRBJ1-5	14	NA	NA	TGTGCCAGCTCACCAGAACGGAAAAATCAGCCCCAGCATTTT	CASSPERKNQPQHF
TRBV20-1	TRBJ2-1	15	NA	TRBD2	TGCAGTGCTAGAGATGGGACTAGCGGGGCCGATGAGCAGTTCTTC	CSARDGTSGADEQFF
TRBV20-1	TRBJ1-5	14	NA	TRBD1	TGCAGTGCTAGAGGACAGGGCAACCATCAGCCCCAGCATTTT	CSARGQGNHQPQHF
TRBV12-3/TRBV12-4	TRBJ2-5	14	NA	NA	TGTGCCAGCAGTTTATTTGGGGAACTAGAGACCCAGTACTTC	CASSLFGELETQYF
TRBV6-5	TRBJ1-4	14	NA	TRBD1	TGTGCCAGCAGTTCTCCGGGACAGAATGAAAAACTGTTTTTT	CASSSPGQNEKLFF
TRBV7-2	TRBJ2-7	15	NA	TRBD2	TGTGCCAGCAGCCCTAGCGGGTTTAGCTCCTACGAGCAGTACTTC	CASSPSGFSSYEQYF
TRBV7-8	TRBJ1-4	16	NA	NA	TGTGCCGCGTCTCGGGCGTGCCGACAGGTAACCGAAAAACTGTTTTTT	CAASRACRQVTEKLFF
TRBV20-1	TRBJ1-2	14	NA	NA	TGCAGTGCGGTTCCGGGACCCCGTTCCTATGGCTACACCTTC	CSAVPGPRSYGYTF
TRBV29-1	TRBJ2-1	17	NA	TRBD2	TGCAGCGTTGATTCCTTCGGGAACGCGGGAGGACACAATGAGCAGTTCTTC	CSVDSFGNAGGHNEQFF
TRBV12-3/TRBV12-4	TRBJ1-1	15	NA	TRBD1	TGTGCCAGCAGTCGCCGACCCGGGACAGGCGCTGAAGCTCTCTTT	CASSRRPGTGAEALF
TRBV9	TRBJ1-2	17	NA	TRBD1	TGTGCCAGCAGCCCGACAGGGGAGGGAGGGTTAGGCTATGGCTACACCTTC	CASSPTGEGGLGYGYTF
TRBV12-3/TRBV12-4	TRBJ2-7	15	NA	NA	TGTGCCAGCAGTTTACAGGCTACCCCGACCCACGAGCAGTACTTC	CASSLQATPTHEQYF
TRBV9	TRBJ2-5	14	NA	NA	TGTGCCAGCAGCGTAGCGGACGGGCAAGAGACCCAGTACTTC	CASSVADGQETQYF
TRBV15	TRBJ1-6	16	once	TRBD1	TGTGCCACCAGCAGTTATGGACAGGGGGCAAACTCACCCCTCCACTTT	CATSSYGQGANSPLHF
TRBV6-4	TRBJ2-5	13	NA	TRBD2	TGTGCCATTGGACTAGCGTCCCAAGAGACCCAGTACTTC	CAIGLASQETQYF
TRBV2	TRBJ1-1	15	few	NA	TGTGCCAGCAGTGAAGGGGCAGACTTGAACACTGAAGCTTTCTTT	CASSEGADLNTEAFF
TRBV12-3/TRBV12-4	TRBJ2-7	15	NA	NA	TGTGCCAGCGGGCCCCCGGGACAAGCGTTCTACGAGCAGTACTTC	CASGPPGQAFYEQYF
TRBV9	TRBJ1-6	12	NA	NA	TGTGCCAGCAGGGGACCTCTGGGACCCCTCCACTTT	CASRGPLGPLHF
TRBV6-5	TRBJ2-7	15	NA	TRBD1	TGTGCCAGCAGTTACTGGCGGACAGGGGCCTACGAGCAGTACTTC	CASSYWRTGAYEQYF
TRBV24-1	TRBJ1-2	12	NA	NA	TGTGCCACCAGTGCAGAGCACTATGGCTACACCTTC	CATSAEHYGYTF
TRBV6-1	TRBJ1-6	16	NA	NA	TGTGCCAGCAGTACCAAACCGAGCTCCTATAATTCACCCCTCCACTTT	CASSTKPSSYNSPLHF
TRBV20-1	TRBJ1-1	14	many	NA	TGCAGTGCTAGAAAACAGGGATCTCCCACTGAAGCTTTCTTT	CSARKQGSPTEAFF
TRBV20-1	TRBJ2-3	18	NA	NA	TGCAGTGCTAGAGATTGGATAGGGGGGAATGTGGGCACAGATACGCAGTATTTT	CSARDWIGGNVGTDTQYF
TRBV12-3/TRBV12-4	TRBJ2-4	14	few	NA	TGTGCCAGCAGTTTAATGGGTGATGCGGGGATTCAGTACTTC	CASSLMGDAGIQYF
TRBV3-1	TRBJ2-7	12	many	NA	TGTGCCAGCAGCCCCCACAGGGTCGAGCAGTACTTC	CASSPHRVEQYF
TRBV19	TRBJ1-2	12	once	NA	TGTGCCAGTAGTATAGGCGAGGGAGGCTACACCTTC	CASSIGEGGYTF
TRBV19	TRBJ2-7	12	NA	NA	TGTGCCAGTAGCCAACTTTGGGACGAGCAGTACTTC	CASSQLWDEQYF
TRBV20-1	TRBJ1-5	15	once	NA	TGCAGTGCTAGCCCTAGGGAGGTGGGCAATCAGCCCCAGCATTTT	CSASPREVGNQPQHF
TRBV7-2	TRBJ2-7	11	many	NA	TGTGCCAGCAGCTACGTCCGGGAGCAGTACTTC	CASSYVREQYF
TRBV10-2	TRBJ1-5	14	few	NA	TGCGCCAGCAGTGAACGGGGGAATGAGCAGCCCCAGCATTTT	CASSERGNEQPQHF
TRBV10-3	TRBJ2-2	17	few	TRBD1	TGTGCCATCAGTGAGGGGGTGAGGGGGCGCAATCCCGGGGAGCTGTTTTTT	CAISEGVRGRNPGELFF
TRBV12-5	TRBJ1-6	14	NA	NA	TGTGCTAGTGGTTTGGACTTCGGGTCCTCACCCCTCCACTTT	CASGLDFGSSPLHF
TRBV3-1	TRBJ1-1	14	NA	TRBD1	TGTGCCAGCAGCAAGGGGGCGGGCTACACTGAAGCTTTCTTT	CASSKGAGYTEAFF